This T cell receptor beta chain is drawn from a study of blood T cells in healthy people across ages. Primed by a sample-barcoded 5' primer and a J-beta primer mix, a second PCR proceeded for about 7 to 11 cycles. TCRdb reprocessed the 5' RACE reads via MiXCR and lists one record per CDR3 protein. The sample includes hundreds of thousands of distinct CDR3 sequences, roughly 20% of them seen just once. This clonotype was seen many times. The sequenced sample was blood. This TCR came from a man aged 65 to 79 in good health.

CDR3 nucleotide sequence: TGTGCCAGCTCCCCGGACTTCTCCTACGAGCAGTACTTC. Its protein is CASSPDFSYEQYF. This chain links TRBV7-9 with TRBJ2-7, with D tentatively TRBD2 (5 bases). This CDR3 has 13 amino acids. V was clipped by 8 bases and J by 0 bases, with 11 bases between them. Germline V gene lookup returns CDR1 SEHNR and CDR2 FQNEAQ (reference sequence). Supplemented by reference TRBV7-9 and TRBJ2-7, the full variable domain reads DTGVSQNPRHKITKRGQNVTFRCDPISEHNRLYWYRQTLGQGPEFLTYFQNEAQLEKSRLLSDRFSAERPKGSFSTLEIQRTEQGDSAMYLCASSPDFSYEQYFGPGTRLTVT.